The clone carrying this TCR beta chain was counted once. The antigen is not known. The data derive from a study of shared clonotypes between healthy human individuals. Overall study findings and caveats: It was the few donors that limited the genetic and exposure-history diversity represented.

Germline V gives CDR1 SGHDT, CDR2 YYEEEE. The CDR3 extends over 14 amino acids. Trimming left V 0 bases short and J 8 bases short, with 9 bases between. TCRdb's copy holds only in-frame clones and misses some; the assay was immunoSEQ multiplex PCR. Among over a million clones, about 75% were seen once, and the ten largest hold around 1.5%. Sequencing input: memory CD4+ T cells sorted from blood. Subset given: CD45RA-negative fraction. This receptor was identified in a man aged 18 to 29 in good health. The rearrangement links TRBV5-6 to TRBJ1-6; D is unresolved. DNA of the CDR3: TGTGCCAGCAGCTTGGGGGCCCCCGATTCACCCCTCCACTTT. Protein: CASSLGAPDSPLHF.